One sample yielded the 11 T cell receptor beta chains listed below, sequenced in a study of Ad26.COV2.S vaccination and SARS-CoV-2 variants. Treatment defined: approximately 18 received Ad26.COV2.S at low or high dose, single or two shots; roughly 5 received placebo; per-sample allocation not given. Collection of the samples took place on day 63 after the first injection of vaccine or placebo. The repertoire was sequenced with immunoSEQ multiplex PCR; TCRdb's copy has only in-frame clones and lacks some. The table has roughly 500,000 clones, around 88% seen once. Sequenced material: peripheral blood, taken in a trial of Ad26.COV2.S vaccine versus placebo. Source of these receptors: a person aged 18-65 years who received the Ad26.COV2.S COVID-19 vaccine or a placebo.

This rearrangement joins TRBV4-3 to TRBJ2-1; 10 positions match TRBD2. V dropped 0 bases and J dropped 4; count of bases not matched to a gene: 6. The CDR3 runs to 17 residues. The germline gives CDR1 LGHNA, CDR2 YSLEER. In DNA form, the CDR3 reads TGCGCCAGCAGCCAAGAGCTAGCGGGAGTATCGTACAATGAGCAGTTCTTC. Residues: CASSQELAGVSYNEQFF.

The chain combines TRBV30 with TRBJ1-6; possibly TRBD1 for D (5 bases). The CDR3 sequence is 13 residues long. Germline CDR1 GTSNPN, CDR2 SVGIG (reference sequence). V was shortened by 4 bases and J by 10 bases, with 14 bases between the two germline ends. The CDR3 is CAWTGRGGSPLHF. The CDR3 nucleotides read TGTGCCTGGACTGGACGGGGGGGATCACCCCTCCACTTT.

This chain connects TRBV30 to TRBJ2-7; no clear D gene. The CDR3 loop spans 13 amino acids. V was cut by 3 bases and J by 5 bases, with 14 bases left in between. Germline CDR1 is GTSNPN and CDR2 is SVGIG (reference sequence). CDR3 coding DNA: TGTGCCTGGAGCCCCGGGCGTGGAAACGAGCAGTACTTC. It specifies CAWSPGRGNEQYF.

The chain is built from TRBV5-1 and TRBJ1-1; no clear D gene. The germline CDR1 and CDR2 sequences are SGHRS and YFSETQ. The CDR3 is 13 amino acids. Between the trimmed V and J ends, which lost 1 base and 2 bases, there was a span of 6 bases. The CDR3 DNA sequence: TGCGCCAGCAGCTTGCCCCCTAACACTGAAGCTTTCTTT. Amino acid sequence: CASSLPPNTEAFF.

Regarding this clone: The same CDR3 is also encoded by other DNA sequences in this sample. This chain uses TRBV27 with TRBJ2-5, with a tentative D call TRBD1 (6 bases). CDR1 is MNHEY and CDR2 is SMNVEV in the germline V gene (reference sequence). This CDR3 comprises 14 residues. V was cut by 3 bases and J by 5 bases, with 13 bases left in between. The CDR3 coding sequence is TGTGCCAGCAGTTTTCTGGGGGCCGGGGAGACCCAGTACTTC. Protein product: CASSFLGAGETQYF.

CDR3: CASSLYSYEQYF. The CDR3 DNA sequence: TGTGCCAGCAGTTTATACAGCTACGAGCAGTACTTC. The rearrangement joins TRBV28 to TRBJ2-7; D unresolved. The CDR3 is made up of 12 amino acids. V lost 1 base and J 3 bases, leaving 4 bases between the germline ends. In germline, CDR1 is MDHEN, CDR2 SYDVKM.

V is TRBV30 and J is TRBJ1-6; D gene unclear. Germline loops: CDR1 GTSNPN, CDR2 SVGIG (reference sequence). Trimming took off 5 bases at V and 8 bases at J, with 4 bases between the two ends. The CDR3 is 10 residues long. The CDR3 sequence: CAWGHSPLHF. CDR3 DNA: TGTGCCTGGGGGCATTCACCCCTCCACTTT.

This clone turned up a few times. The chain recombines TRBV6-2 or TRBV6-3 with TRBJ2-3; D remains unclear. Germline CDR1 is MNHEY and CDR2 is SVGEGT. V was trimmed by 5 bases and J by 8 bases, leaving 8 bases between them. This CDR3 comprises 11 residues. CDR3 coding DNA: TGTGCCAGCAGTACGCGGTCTACGCAGTATTTT. Its protein product is CASSTRSTQYF.

The rearrangement links TRBV15 to TRBJ2-7; 12 positions match TRBD2. CDR1 and CDR2 from the germline V gene are LNHNV and YYDKDF (reference sequence). The ends lost 5 bases at V and 3 bases at J; junction bases unmatched: 5. This CDR3 is 15 amino acids long. The CDR3 bases are TGTGCCACCAGCCCTCTAGCGGGAGGGGGCTACGAGCAGTACTTC. Amino acids: CATSPLAGGGYEQYF.

The chain employs TRBV29-1 and TRBJ2-7; weak D call: TRBD1 (8 bases). CDR3 length: 14 residues. Germline V CDR1 and CDR2: SQVTM, ANQGSEA. The germline V and J ends were trimmed by 6 bases and 4 bases, with 19 bases remaining between them. In DNA form, the CDR3 reads TGCAGCGTCGCCCAGGGGGCGCGGGGGTACGAGCAGTACTTC. Its translation: CSVAQGARGYEQYF.

A note on this clone: The same CDR3 is also encoded by other DNA sequences in this sample. The V and J genes are TRBV6-5 and TRBJ1-6, with D unclear. In germline, CDR1 is MNHEY, CDR2 SVGAGI. V lost 6 bases, J lost 0 bases, and 3 bases lay in between. The CDR3 consists of 13 residues. The CDR3 protein is CASRGSYNSPLHF. Written as DNA, the CDR3 is TGTGCCAGCAGGGGCTCCTATAATTCACCCCTCCACTTT.